The sequence of this T cell receptor beta chain was determined in a study of response to subunit inactivated influenza vaccine. The study, taken as a whole, reports: A suggestion made by the authors is that each seasonal influenza vaccination recruits few new T cells.

On this clonotype itself: Its antigen is unknown.

TCRdb used MiXCR to reprocess the RT-PCR reads, holding one entry per CDR3 protein. The table has 700,000 to 800,000 distinct CDR3 sequences, around 18% seen once. V shed 5 bases, J shed 2 bases, and the junction held 7 bases outside the gene matches. In germline, CDR1 is SGHVS, CDR2 FQNEAQ. The CDR3 spans 15 residues. This clonotype originated in a man over 45 who received an inactivated influenza vaccine. The sequencing used PBMCs from blood, collected less than 6 days after vaccination. V gene TRBV7-8 combines with J gene TRBJ2-7; TRBD2 matches 9 bases. The DNA for the CDR3 is TGTGCCAGCAGCCCACTGGGACTAGCAGCCTACGAGCAGTACTTC. Its protein product is CASSPLGLAAYEQYF. The full variable domain, with the rest looked up from reference TRBV7-8 and TRBJ2-7, is GAGVSQSPRYKVAKRGQDVALRCDPISGHVSLFWYQQALGQGPEFLTYFQNEAQLDKSGLPSDRFFAERPEGSVSTLKIQRTQQEDSAVYLCASSPLGLAAYEQYFGPGTRLTVT.